This T cell receptor (beta chain) was sequenced during a study of T-cell memory formation after mild COVID-19. Each CDR3 protein gets one entry after TCRdb re-called the 5' RACE reads with MiXCR. The sample has about 270,000 distinct CDR3 sequences, approximately 15% seen once. This clonotype was seen more than once but under ten times. The germline V gene encodes CDR1 SEHNR and CDR2 FQNEAQ (reference sequence). Between the trimmed V and J ends, which lost 5 bases and 4 bases, there was a span of 11 bases. The CDR3 runs 13 residues. J is TRBJ1-1 and V is TRBV7-9; no clear D gene. The receptor was isolated from a young man who had mild COVID-19 (a few samples of this study predate the infection). Cell type and time point are not known. Sequenced sample: PBMCs or a T cell subset sorted from them (not recorded which). For the CDR3, the DNA is TGTGCCAGCAGCATTCTGGTTGGCACTGAAGCTTTCTTT. It is translated as CASSILVGTEAFF.